The rows below give T cell receptor beta chains drawn from one sample of a study of T cell changes during pregnancy in multiple sclerosis. Repertoires were generated with immunoSEQ multiplex PCR, while TCRdb's copy carries only in-frame clones and drops some. The table has 50,000 to 60,000 clones, around 90% seen once. The starting material was CD4+ T cells from peripheral blood mononuclear cells, obtained in the second trimester of pregnancy. These receptors originate from a female donor with multiple sclerosis, enrolled in a pregnancy study. The CDR3 runs from the conserved cysteine through the conserved F or W. Each record gives: D gene, V gene, clone size, J gene, CDR3 DNA, CDR3 protein. D genes are given only for firm matches. Clone size is shown for a subset of rows, as once, few, many or a class of expanded clone.

d_gene: .; v_gene: TRBV7-9; abundance: .; j_gene: TRBJ2-7; CDR3nt: TGTGCCAGCAGCTTTTCCCAAAGTAGTGAGCAGTACTTC; CDR3aa: CASSFSQSSEQYF
d_gene: TRBD1; v_gene: TRBV7-9; abundance: once; j_gene: TRBJ2-6; CDR3nt: TGTGCCAGCAGCTTACTGACAGGGACTGGGGCCAACGTCCTGACTTTC; CDR3aa: CASSLLTGTGANVLTF
d_gene: .; v_gene: TRBV11-2; abundance: .; j_gene: TRBJ2-7; CDR3nt: TGTGCCAGCAGCCCAGGGTCAAGCGAGCAGTACTTC; CDR3aa: CASSPGSSEQYF
d_gene: TRBD2; v_gene: TRBV5-1; abundance: .; j_gene: TRBJ2-1; CDR3nt: TGCGCCAGCAGTTTCGAAAGCGGGGGGTTCGGTGAGCAGTTCTTC; CDR3aa: CASSFESGGFGEQFF
d_gene: .; v_gene: TRBV5-1; abundance: .; j_gene: TRBJ2-7; CDR3nt: TGCGCCAGCAGCCCGCGGGGTGGAGACTACGAGCAGTACTTC; CDR3aa: CASSPRGGDYEQYF
d_gene: .; v_gene: TRBV6-1; abundance: .; j_gene: TRBJ2-3; CDR3nt: TGTGCCAGCAGTGAAGCTGGGCTCCATCCTCCAGATACGCAGTATTTT; CDR3aa: CASSEAGLHPPDTQYF
d_gene: .; v_gene: TRBV21-1; abundance: .; j_gene: TRBJ1-2; CDR3nt: TGTGCCAGCAGCTACTGGACAGGGCAAAGCGGCTACACCTTC; CDR3aa: CASSYWTGQSGYTF
d_gene: TRBD2; v_gene: TRBV5-6; abundance: .; j_gene: TRBJ2-1; CDR3nt: TGTGCCAGCAGCTTGTCTAGCGGGGGGCGCTACAATGAGCAGTTCTTC; CDR3aa: CASSLSSGGRYNEQFF
d_gene: .; v_gene: TRBV6-5; abundance: .; j_gene: TRBJ1-1; CDR3nt: TGTGCCAGCAGGGAGATGAACACTGAAGCTTTCTTT; CDR3aa: CASREMNTEAFF
d_gene: TRBD1; v_gene: TRBV6-1; abundance: .; j_gene: TRBJ2-5; CDR3nt: TGTGCCAGCAGTGCAGGGGGCGTAGAGACCCAGTACTTC; CDR3aa: CASSAGGVETQYF
d_gene: TRBD2; v_gene: TRBV5-5; abundance: .; j_gene: TRBJ2-1; CDR3nt: TGTGCCAGCAGCAAGACCGGGACTAGCGGGGGTAAAAGCTCCTACAATGAGCAGTTCTTC; CDR3aa: CASSKTGTSGGKSSYNEQFF
d_gene: TRBD2; v_gene: TRBV7-9; abundance: .; j_gene: TRBJ2-3; CDR3nt: TGTGCCAGCAGCCAAACTAGCGGGGGGGCAGATACGCAGTATTTT; CDR3aa: CASSQTSGGADTQYF
d_gene: .; v_gene: TRBV18; abundance: .; j_gene: TRBJ2-2; CDR3nt: TGTGCCAGCTCACCGTCGCCGACAGGCACGAACACCGGGGAGCTGTTTTTT; CDR3aa: CASSPSPTGTNTGELFF
d_gene: .; v_gene: TRBV19; abundance: once; j_gene: TRBJ2-1; CDR3nt: TGTGCCAGTAGAAATTCATGGGGAAGGGGGGGCCTCGATGAGCAGTTCTTC; CDR3aa: CASRNSWGRGGLDEQFF
d_gene: .; v_gene: TRBV19; abundance: .; j_gene: TRBJ1-5; CDR3nt: TGTGCCAGTAGTATAGATGAACAGACAGCCCAGCATTTT; CDR3aa: CASSIDEQTAQHF
d_gene: .; v_gene: TRBV29-1; abundance: .; j_gene: TRBJ2-5; CDR3nt: TGCAGCGTTGAAGATTTGGTCCAGGGAGGTCGATACGAGACCCAGTACTTC; CDR3aa: CSVEDLVQGGRYETQYF
d_gene: .; v_gene: TRBV28; abundance: .; j_gene: TRBJ2-2; CDR3nt: TGTGCCAGCAGTTTCAGGGGCGTCGGCGGGGAGCTGTTTTTT; CDR3aa: CASSFRGVGGELFF